The 7 T cell receptor beta chains presented below share a single source sample, sequenced in a study of T cells in Graves' hyperthyroidism and ophthalmopathy. RNA transcripts were the template for amplifying TCR beta CDR3 regions. During a first-round RT-PCR of the TCR CDR3, the HTBI primer set was used. TCRdb reprocessed the multiplex PCR reads via MiXCR and lists one record per CDR3 protein. Of some 400,000 distinct CDR3 sequences listed, about 13% were seen once; the top ten hold around 21%. Sample: blood. The receptors stem from a man aged 25 to 40 with Graves' hyperthyroidism that later progressed to Graves' ophthalmopathy.

This chain connects TRBV9 to TRBJ1-6, with TRBD1 matching 12 bases. The CDR3 is 15 residues long. Germline CDR1 and CDR2: SGDLS and YYNGEE. The V segment lost 4 bases and the J segment 7 bases; nucleotides outside the gene matches: 3. The CDR3 region has the DNA TGTGCCAGCAGCCCGGGACAGGGGGCCAATTCACCCCTCCACTTT. This sequence encodes CASSPGQGANSPLHF.

V is TRBV20-1 and J is TRBJ2-3; 9 nucleotides line up with TRBD1. The CDR3 is 15 amino acids. CDR1 is DFQATT, CDR2 SNEGSKA, per germline (reference sequence). The junction had 9 bases not matched to a gene; V was cut back by 6 bases and J by 2 bases. The CDR3 here is CSARQGEFLTDTQYF. The CDR3 DNA reads as TGCAGTGCCAGACAGGGGGAATTTCTCACAGATACGCAGTATTTT.

This clonotype was observed a handful of times. CDR3 nucleotides: TGTGCCTGGAGTGCCCATCATGGGAATGGCTACACCTTC. It translates to CAWSAHHGNGYTF. The gene calls are TRBV30 and TRBJ1-2; D gene unclear. Germline V gene sequence: CDR1 GTSNPN, CDR2 SVGIG (reference sequence). The CDR3 is 13 amino acids. V was shortened by 1 base and J by 6 bases, with 12 bases between the two germline ends.

The table lists this clonotype with a few counts. The chain recombines TRBV28 with TRBJ2-6; D unresolved. Germline-derived CDR1 and CDR2 are MDHEN and SYDVKM. V was clipped by 6 bases and J by 6 bases, with 9 bases between them. This CDR3 is built from 13 residues. The chain's CDR3 is CASSPWEANVLTF. As DNA, the CDR3 is TGTGCCAGCAGCCCCTGGGAGGCCAACGTCCTGACTTTC. The full variable domain, completed using reference TRBV28 and TRBJ2-6, is DVKVTQSSRYLVKRTGEKVFLECVQDMDHENMFWYRQDPGLGLRLIYFSYDVKMKEKGDIPEGYSVSREKKERFSLILESASTNQTSMYLCASSPWEANVLTFGAGSRLTVL.

This clonotype has at least ten counts. The chain is built from TRBV27 and TRBJ1-2; TRBD1 matches at 8 bases. The CDR3 extends over 16 amino acids. CDR1 and CDR2 (germline): MNHEY, SMNVEV (reference sequence). After removal of 4 bases from V and 3 bases from J, the junction contained 10 bases not matched to a gene. This chain's CDR3 is CASSYRTGLLYYGYTF. The CDR3, as DNA: TGTGCCAGCAGTTATCGGACAGGGCTGTTGTACTATGGCTACACCTTC.

Concerning this clonotype itself: Just one base apart from a much larger clone, this may be a read error. The CDR3 region is CASTSRGSTEASF. The CDR3 coding sequence is TGTGCCAGCACCAGCAGGGGTTCGACTGAAGCTTCCTTT. J is TRBJ1-1 and V is TRBV28; D is possibly TRBD1 (6 bases). The V gene's germline CDR1 is MDHEN and CDR2 SYDVKM. The CDR3 has 13 amino acids.

The V call is TRBV6-1, the J call TRBJ2-1, with a weak D call TRBD2 (5 bases). This CDR3 has 16 amino acids. Germline values: CDR1 MNHNS, CDR2 SASEGT. Trimming removed 5 bases from V and 2 bases from J, with 16 bases in between. In nucleotides, the CDR3 is TGTGCCAGCAGTAATCTTCCGGCGGGCCCCTACAATGAGCAGTTCTTC. This sequence encodes CASSNLPAGPYNEQFF.